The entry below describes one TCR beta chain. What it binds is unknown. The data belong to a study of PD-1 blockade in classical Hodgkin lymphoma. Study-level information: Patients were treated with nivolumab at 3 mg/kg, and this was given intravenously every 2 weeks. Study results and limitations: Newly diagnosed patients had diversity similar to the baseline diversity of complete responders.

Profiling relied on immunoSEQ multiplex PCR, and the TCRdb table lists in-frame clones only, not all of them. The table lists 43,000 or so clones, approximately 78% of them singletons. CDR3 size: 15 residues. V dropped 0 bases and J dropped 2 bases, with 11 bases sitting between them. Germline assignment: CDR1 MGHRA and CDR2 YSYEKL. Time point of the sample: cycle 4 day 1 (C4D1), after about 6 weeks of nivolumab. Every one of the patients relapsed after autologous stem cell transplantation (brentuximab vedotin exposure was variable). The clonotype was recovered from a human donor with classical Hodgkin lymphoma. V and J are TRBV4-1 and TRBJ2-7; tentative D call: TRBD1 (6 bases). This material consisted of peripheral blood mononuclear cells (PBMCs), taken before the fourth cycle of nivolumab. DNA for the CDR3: TGCGCCAGCAGCCAAGATTGGGACATTCCCTACGAGCAGTACTTC. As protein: CASSQDWDIPYEQYF.